The 12 T cell receptor beta chains below all came from one sample that was sequenced in a study of OX40 agonist ivuxolimab in advanced cancers. Profiling relied on immunoSEQ multiplex PCR, and the TCRdb table lists in-frame clones only, not all of them. The sample holds some 86,000 clones, approximately 94% seen once. Specimen: CD4+ or CD8+ T cells sorted from blood, collected in a trial of the OX40 agonist ivuxolimab. The receptors were sampled from an adult with an advanced solid tumor such as melanoma, head and neck, liver or kidney cancer.

The chain carries TRBV7-6 and TRBJ2-7, with 12 bases lining up with TRBD2. Germline loops: CDR1 SGHVS, CDR2 FNYEAQ. J was trimmed by 0 bases and V by 5 bases; bases with no gene match: 14. The CDR3 totals 19 residues. CDR3 bases: TGTGCCAGCAGCCCCCGAATTATGACTAGCGGGAGCCTCTCCTACGAGCAGTACTTC. Translated: CASSPRIMTSGSLSYEQYF.

V is TRBV19 and J is TRBJ2-1, with TRBD1 as a possible D gene (7 bases). V dropped 1 base and J dropped 7 bases, with 11 bases sitting between them. The CDR3 totals 14 residues. Looked up from germline, CDR1 is LNHDA and CDR2 is SQIVND (reference sequence). In DNA, the CDR3 is TGTGCCAGTAGTATAGTTGCAGGGGGGAATGAGCAGTTCTTC. Encoded protein: CASSIVAGGNEQFF.

The chain recombines TRBV7-8 with TRBJ2-4, with 12 bases that match TRBD1. Looked up from germline, CDR1 is SGHVS and CDR2 is FQNEAQ. With V trimmed by 6 bases and J by 15 bases, 12 bases remained unmatched. This CDR3 spans 14 amino acids. DNA of the CDR3: TGTGCCAGCAGTTCCGGGACAGGGGGCGCAGAGGGGTACTTC. Translated, it gives CASSSGTGGAEGYF.

A single count supports this clone. V usage is TRBV19 and J usage is TRBJ2-2; possible D gene TRBD2, 5 bases. CDR1 is LNHDA and CDR2 is SQIVND in the germline V gene (reference sequence). The CDR3 totals 12 residues. The germline V and J ends were trimmed by 10 bases and 7 bases, with 13 bases remaining between them. The CDR3 reads CAILRGNGELFF. The CDR3 nucleotides are TGTGCCATCTTACGGGGAAACGGGGAGCTGTTTTTT.

The chain employs TRBV6-1 and TRBJ1-5, with 8 positions matching TRBD1. CDR1 is MNHNS, CDR2 SASEGT, per germline. V shed 8 bases, J shed 6 bases, and the junction held 9 bases outside the gene matches. This CDR3 has 14 residues. The CDR3 DNA follows: TGTGCCAGCGGACAGGGACCCTTGGGTCAGCCCCAGCATTTT. Translation: CASGQGPLGQPQHF.

This CDR3 reads CATADRGQRNYGYTF. The CDR3 nucleotides are TGTGCCACGGCGGACAGGGGCCAACGAAACTATGGCTACACCTTC. The genes are TRBV28 and TRBJ1-2, with 9 nucleotides matching TRBD1. The V gene's germline CDR1 is MDHEN and CDR2 SYDVKM. After removal of 10 bases from V and 2 bases from J, the junction contained 11 bases not matched to a gene. The CDR3 is 15 amino acids.

This clone was recorded a few times. The rearrangement joins TRBV5-3 to TRBJ1-4; D is undetermined. TRBV5-3 is given ORF status, its function remaining uncertain. This CDR3 is built from 17 residues. V gave up 4 bases and J gave up 0 bases, with 16 bases separating them. CDR3 loop: CARSPYVTPSTNEKLFF. For the CDR3, the DNA is TGTGCCAGAAGCCCGTACGTTACACCCTCAACTAATGAAAAACTGTTTTTT.

The chain is built from TRBV30 and TRBJ1-1; possibly TRBD1 for D (6 bases). Looked up from germline, CDR1 is GTSNPN and CDR2 is SVGIG (reference sequence). The CDR3 is 14 amino acids. Trimming took 2 bases from V and 11 from J, leaving 21 bases between them. CDR3 loop: CAWSLGPSGAIAFF. The CDR3 coding sequence is TGTGCCTGGAGTCTAGGCCCCTCGGGGGCGATTGCTTTCTTT.

This chain joins TRBV27 and TRBJ1-1, with no clear D. From germline, CDR1 is MNHEY and CDR2 SMNVEV (reference sequence). With 6 bases removed from V and 0 bases from J, the gap between germline ends came to 8 bases. The CDR3 runs 13 residues. The CDR3 is CASRDEMNTEAFF. CDR3 coding DNA: TGTGCCAGCAGGGACGAAATGAACACTGAAGCTTTCTTT.

The chain couples TRBV4-3 to TRBJ1-1, with 7 bases aligning to TRBD1. The CDR3 has 15 amino acids. Looked up from germline, CDR1 is LGHNA and CDR2 is YSLEER. With 0 bases clipped from V and 2 bases from J, the junction kept 3 bases outside the gene matches. The chain's CDR3 is CASSQERTGNTEAFF. CDR3 nucleotide sequence: TGCGCCAGCAGCCAAGAGCGGACAGGCAACACTGAAGCTTTCTTT.

The chain combines TRBV4-3 with TRBJ2-5, with D perhaps matching TRBD1 (5 bases). Germline CDR1 LGHNA, CDR2 YSLEER. The V end was cut by 2 bases, the J end by 1 base, with 8 bases between. The CDR3 runs to 14 residues. The CDR3 nucleotides read TGCGCCAGCAGCCAAAGGGGCACCCAAGAGACCCAGTACTTC. It is translated as CASSQRGTQETQYF.

This clone was recorded once. The CDR3 protein is CASSDVAIGELFF. CDR3 nucleotide sequence: TGTGCCAGCAGTGACGTAGCAATCGGGGAGCTGTTTTTT. This chain joins TRBV25-1 and TRBJ2-2; unclear D gene. Trimming shortened V by 3 bases and J by 7 bases, and 9 bases separated the two germline ends. The CDR3 extends over 13 amino acids. Germline CDR1 is MGHDK and CDR2 is SYGVNS.